Each of the 24 T cell receptor beta chains below was sequenced from the same sample in a study of blood T cells in healthy people across ages. A second PCR, run for about 6 to 12 cycles, used a sample-barcoded 5' primer plus a J-beta primer mix. Via MiXCR, TCRdb re-called the 5' RACE reads, giving one row per CDR3 protein. The sample lists some 760,000 distinct CDR3 sequences; around 25% were seen once. The same specimen was also included in a second study, on T cells of mothers and their children.

Sequencing was carried out using blood. These receptors came from a boy aged 5-17 years in good health.

The V and J genes are TRBV6-5 and TRBJ2-1, with D tentatively TRBD1 (5 bases). This CDR3 spans 11 amino acids. Looked up from germline, CDR1 is MNHEY and CDR2 is SVGAGI. V lost 7 bases and J 5 bases, leaving 6 bases between the germline ends. CDR3 coding DNA: TGTGCCAGCAAGGGGAACAATGAGCAGTTCTTC. Its translation is CASKGNNEQFF.

CDR3 in DNA: TGTGCCATCAGTGAACAGGGATTCAATGAGCAGTTCTTC. Protein product: CAISEQGFNEQFF. V is TRBV10-3 and J is TRBJ2-1, with D tentatively TRBD1 (6 bases). The CDR3 loop spans 13 amino acids. The germline V and J ends were trimmed by 3 bases and 6 bases, with 9 bases remaining between them. The germline V gene has CDR1 ENHRY and CDR2 SYGVKD.

This clonotype was found a few times. The chain uses TRBV29-1 and TRBJ1-2; D gene unclear. Trimming stripped 7 bases from V and 8 bases from J, with 17 bases between. The CDR3 has 12 residues. Germline values: CDR1 SQVTM, CDR2 ANQGSEA. The CDR3 nucleotides are TGCAGCGCAACGGTCGGGTATGAGGGCTACACCTTC. Its translation is CSATVGYEGYTF.

The rearrangement uses TRBV4-1 and TRBJ1-5; the D is unclear. The CDR3 length is 13 residues. Germline-derived CDR1 and CDR2 are MGHRA and YSYEKL. With 0 bases removed from V and 4 bases from J, the gap between germline ends came to 4 bases. For the CDR3, the DNA is TGCGCCAGCAGCCAAGAAAGGAATCAGCCCCAGCATTTT. It encodes CASSQERNQPQHF.

This clonotype was seen a few times. The chain links TRBV5-1 to TRBJ2-5, with 7 bases lining up with TRBD1. The DNA end lines up better with TRBJ2-7; the J call may be wrong. The CDR3 covers 15 residues. Germline V gene data show CDR1 as SGHRS and CDR2 as YFSETQ. The CDR3 reads CASSLVRQGVYEQYF. CDR3 in DNA: TGCGCCAGCAGCTTGGTGCGTCAGGGGGTTTACGAGCAGTACTTC.

In this sample, this clonotype turned up a few times. V is TRBV2 and J is TRBJ2-1; tentatively, D is TRBD2 (7 bases). The length of the CDR3 is 12 residues. V lost 8 bases, J lost 6 bases, and 11 bases lay in between. Germline CDR1 is SNHLY and CDR2 is FYNNEI. The CDR3 DNA follows: TGTGCCAGCGGGGGGGCGGGCAATGAGCAGTTCTTC. Translating it yields CASGGAGNEQFF.

This clonotype occurred a few times. This chain uses TRBV12-3 or TRBV12-4 with TRBJ2-6; 7 bases match TRBD1. The CDR3 has 13 amino acids. Trimming at V came to 5 bases and at J to 12 bases, leaving 7 bases not matched to a gene. The CDR3 DNA is TGTGCCAGCAGTCCGCGACAGGGTATCGTCCTGACTTTC. Protein: CASSPRQGIVLTF.

Worth noting for this clonotype: One end of the junction varies from germline; a read error may be responsible. The gene calls are TRBV2 and TRBJ1-1, with a weak D call TRBD1 (5 bases). There are 11 residues in the CDR3. The germline CDR1 and CDR2 sequences are SNHLY and FYNNEI. CDR3 region: CASSEDRRWIF. In DNA form, the CDR3 reads TGTGCCAGCAGTGAAGACAGGAGGTGGATCTTT.

In this sample, this clonotype turned up a few times. The chain joins TRBV4-3 to TRBJ1-4; no clear D. This CDR3 is 17 amino acids long. Germline values: CDR1 LGHNA, CDR2 YSLEER. The V and J ends lost 1 base and 0 bases respectively, with 12 bases between them. CDR3 residues: CASSQVPYPTTNEKLFF. The CDR3 nucleotides are TGCGCCAGCAGCCAAGTCCCTTACCCTACAACTAATGAAAAACTGTTTTTT.

The chain employs TRBV20-1 and TRBJ2-5, with 12 nucleotides matching TRBD2. The CDR3 has 15 residues. Germline assignment: CDR1 DFQATT and CDR2 SNEGSKA (reference sequence). The ends lost 6 bases at V and 7 bases at J; junction bases unmatched: 12. CDR3 residues: CSARAFPLAGGTQYF. CDR3 nucleotide sequence: TGCAGTGCAAGGGCCTTCCCACTAGCGGGGGGGACCCAGTACTTC.

This clonotype has just a few counts. The rearrangement links TRBV12-3 or TRBV12-4 to TRBJ1-1; a weak D match, TRBD1 (5 bases). Between the trimmed V and J ends, which lost 6 bases and 6 bases, there was a span of 8 bases. The length of the CDR3 is 11 residues. In DNA, the CDR3 is TGTGCCAGCAGGGCAGGGCCTGAAGCTTTCTTT. Protein: CASRAGPEAFF.

This clonotype was recorded a few times. In nucleotides, the CDR3 is TGTGCCAGCAGCCCGGGGGGGCGCTCCTACAATGAGCAGTTCTTC. It specifies CASSPGGRSYNEQFF. The J gene is TRBJ2-1, the V gene TRBV6-2 or TRBV6-3; 8 bases fit TRBD2. The V segment lost 6 bases and the J segment 0 bases; nucleotides outside the gene matches: 4. Germline V gene data show CDR1 as MNHEY and CDR2 as SVGEGT. This CDR3 is 15 amino acids long.

This clonotype was seen only a few times. The chain employs TRBV7-6 and TRBJ2-1; the D gene could be TRBD1 or TRBD2 (5 bases each). The CDR3 consists of 13 residues. CDR1 SGHVS and CDR2 FNYEAQ come from the germline V gene. The V end was cut by 3 bases, the J end by 5 bases, with 8 bases between. The DNA for the CDR3 is TGTGCCAGCAGCTTCGGGGCTAACAATGAGCAGTTCTTC. Protein: CASSFGANNEQFF.

V and J are TRBV28 and TRBJ1-1, with D uncertain. The CDR3 is made up of 13 amino acids. Between the trimmed V and J ends, which lost 5 bases and 4 bases, there was a span of 11 bases. CDR1 and CDR2 from the germline V gene are MDHEN and SYDVKM. CDR3 sequence reads: CASSLGLTTEAFF. The CDR3 DNA reads as TGTGCCAGCAGTCTCGGCTTGACCACTGAAGCTTTCTTT.

V usage is TRBV6-1 and J usage is TRBJ1-1; D might be TRBD1 (6 bases). The length of the CDR3 is 15 residues. V lost 4 bases and J lost 0, with 12 bases in between. Per germline, CDR1 MNHNS and CDR2 SASEGT. CDR3 loop: CASSVPDSLNTEAFF. CDR3 in DNA: TGTGCCAGCAGTGTCCCGGACAGTTTGAACACTGAAGCTTTCTTT.

The rearrangement links TRBV7-2 to TRBJ2-5; 7 bases align to TRBD1. The end of the DNA fits TRBJ2-7 better, so the J call may be wrong. The length of the CDR3 is 15 residues. Germline-derived CDR1 and CDR2 are SGHTA and FQGNSA. Written as DNA, the CDR3 is TGTGCCAGCAGCTTTCGACAGGGTCTCTCCTACGAGCAGTACTTC. Residues: CASSFRQGLSYEQYF.

This clonotype was detected many times. The rearrangement uses TRBV4-3 and TRBJ2-7, with 7 nucleotides matching TRBD2. This CDR3 is 17 amino acids long. V shed 0 bases and J 0 bases; nucleotides not matched to a gene: 8. Germline lookup yields CDR1 LGHNA and CDR2 YSLEER. CDR3 sequence: CASSQDTTSRFSYEQYF. CDR3 nucleotide sequence: TGCGCCAGCAGCCAAGACACGACTAGCCGATTCTCCTACGAGCAGTACTTC.

In the case of this clonotype: A read error may account for a junction end that differs from germline. CDR3 sequence: CASSQEVGHLAPTDTRYF. The CDR3 DNA is TGTGCCAGCAGCCAAGAAGTGGGCCACTTGGCCCCCACAGATACGCGGTATTTT. The chain is built from TRBV3-1 and TRBJ2-3; D gene uncertain. This CDR3 is 18 amino acids long. Germline V CDR1 and CDR2: LGHDT, YNNKEL (reference sequence).

This clonotype was counted a few times. The chain joins TRBV7-3 to TRBJ2-3; D is ambiguous. The CDR3 runs 15 residues. V lost 3 bases, J lost 2 bases, and 12 bases lay in between. From germline, CDR1 is SGHTA and CDR2 FQGTGA. The CDR3 region is CASSFSTDPTDTQYF. The CDR3 DNA reads TGTGCCAGCAGCTTTTCGACCGATCCCACAGATACGCAGTATTTT.

The chain employs TRBV20-1 and TRBJ1-2; a possible D gene is TRBD1 (5 bases). This CDR3 is built from 14 residues. Trimming left V 4 bases short and J 4 bases short, with 16 bases between. Germline CDR1 is DFQATT and CDR2 is SNEGSKA (reference sequence). CDR3 protein: CSAKWGTLGYGYTF. CDR3 nucleotide sequence: TGCAGTGCTAAGTGGGGCACTCTGGGCTATGGCTACACCTTC.

This clonotype was picked up a small number of times. V usage is TRBV25-1 and J usage is TRBJ1-2, with a weak D call TRBD1 (5 bases). CDR3 length: 14 amino acids. Trimming took 3 bases from V and 5 from J, leaving 13 bases between them. The germline V gene encodes CDR1 MGHDK and CDR2 SYGVNS. This CDR3 reads CASSEFDPGYGYTF. Here the CDR3 DNA reads TGTGCCAGCAGTGAGTTCGACCCAGGGTATGGCTACACCTTC.

The chain recombines TRBV6-6 with TRBJ2-5; tentatively, D is TRBD2 (5 bases). Gene TRBJ2-1 matches the end of the DNA better, so the J call may be wrong. Germline V CDR1 and CDR2: MNHNY, SVGAGI (reference sequence). The CDR3 covers 12 residues. CDR3 in amino acids: CASTREGNEQFF. The CDR3 DNA reads TGTGCCAGCACCAGAGAGGGCAATGAGCAGTTCTTC.

As to this clonotype: Mismatch with germline at one junction end may stem from a read error. V usage is TRBV24-1 and J usage is TRBJ2-5; 7 bases align to TRBD2. The J call may be wrong; the DNA end is better matched by TRBJ2-1. Germline CDR1 and CDR2: KGHDR and SFDVKD. The CDR3 runs 16 residues. This chain's CDR3 is CAISDDGLETYNEQFF. The DNA for the CDR3 is TGTGCCATCAGTGATGACGGACTAGAAACCTACAATGAGCAGTTCTTC.

The rearrangement uses TRBV7-9 and TRBJ2-3; TRBD2 agrees at 12 bases. CDR3 length equals 16 residues. Trimming took 1 base from V and 7 from J; bases not matched to a gene: 6. Per the germline V gene, CDR1 is SEHNR and CDR2 is FQNEAQ (reference sequence). This chain's CDR3 is CASSLVTSGSTNTQYF. The CDR3 nucleotides read TGTGCCAGCAGCTTAGTGACTAGCGGGAGCACTAATACGCAGTATTTT.